The source of this TCR beta chain is a study of blood T cell repertoires in COVID-19. Overall study: Sites in the United States, Italy and Spain provided acute and convalescent COVID-19 samples. In each case, the material was cDNA or gDNA derived from T cells, B-cell-depleted T cells, or PBMCs.

It was during active infection that Seattle patients were enrolled and then longitudinally followed. There are 14 residues in the CDR3. The germline V gene encodes CDR1 KGHDR and CDR2 SFDVKD. V was clipped by 2 bases and J by 7 bases, with 11 bases between them. Per the original methods: Amplification with reference gene primers provided the estimates of nucleated cell counts. The repertoire was sequenced with immunoSEQ multiplex PCR; TCRdb's copy has only in-frame clones and lacks some. From that table come the V and J calls and clone size; the DNA was used to work out D and trimming. The repertoire has around 310,000 clones, 90% of them found once; the top ten carry around 6.8%.

Source material: peripheral blood. The receptor's source is a young woman with COVID-19, enrolled during active disease. The chain carries TRBV24-1 and TRBJ1-5, with D tentatively TRBD1 (5 bases). The CDR3 reads CATSDSQGRQPQHF. CDR3 DNA sequence: TGTGCCACCAGTGATTCTCAGGGTAGGCAGCCCCAGCATTTT.